This paragraph reports one TCR beta chain. This entry belongs to a study of identical twins. TCRdb processed the 5' RACE reads anew with MiXCR; each CDR3 protein has one entry. The sample consists of approximately 620,000 distinct CDR3 sequences, 8% to 9% of them appearing once. The length of the CDR3 is 18 residues. V trimming: 1 base; J trimming: 4 bases; junction bases outside the gene matches: 12. Germline V gene sequence: CDR1 SGHAT, CDR2 FQNNGV. The data were also submitted as part of a second study, on yellow fever vaccine responses in identical twins.

The receptor comes from a woman between 18 and 29 years old in good health. This chain joins TRBV11-2 and TRBJ2-5, with 10 bases aligning to TRBD2. The source material was PBMCs. Written as DNA, the CDR3 is TGTGCCAGCAGCTTAGTGAAACAAGCGGGGGGGCCTGGAGAGACCCAGTACTTC. It translates to CASSLVKQAGGPGETQYF.